This T cell receptor (beta chain) was recorded in a study of CD8 T cells in ankylosing spondylitis. Findings and limits, study-wide: In synovial fluid and blood from reactive arthritis, some motif variants were previously reported. According to the report, clones linked to the disease were significantly enriched in matched synovial fluid samples taken from ankylosing spondylitis patients. A motif of roughly 8 highly homologous TCR beta variants was seen as apparently characteristic of ankylosing spondylitis blood.

A note on this clonotype: Its specificity is not known.

Germline assignment: CDR1 SGHVS and CDR2 FQNEAQ. The trim removed 5 bases at V and 6 bases at J, leaving 10 bases unmatched. The CDR3 has 16 amino acids. TCRdb redid the calling of the 5' RACE reads with MiXCR, one entry per CDR3 protein. The table records approximately 540,000 distinct CDR3 sequences, approximately 12% of them present only once. This TCR derives from a male donor with ankylosing spondylitis. V and J are TRBV7-8 and TRBJ2-1, with 10 bases that match TRBD2. Sequenced: blood, either unsorted or a sorted T cell fraction (not recorded which). The CDR3 DNA reads as TGTGCCAGCAGCCCTCAAACTAGCGGGATAGTCAATGAGCAGTTCTTC. Translating it yields CASSPQTSGIVNEQFF.